This T cell receptor beta chain emerged from a study of T cell responses to AZD1222 COVID-19 vaccine. Whole-study results and caveats: White British donors predominated, females outnumbered males, and clonal diversity was possibly underestimated. Within unmutated variant regions lay the reported targets of nearly half of spike-specific TCRs. Among those given AZD1222, only 6 or 7 were seropositive at baseline.

Note on this clone: The antigen remains unidentified.

The table came from immunoSEQ multiplex PCR; TCRdb's copy has only in-frame clones and leaves some out. The repertoire has 150,000 to 200,000 clones, about 85% of them found once; the top ten carry 2.6%. Losses at the gene ends were 2 bases for V and 3 bases for J; bases not matched to a gene: 6. Germline CDR1 reads MDHEN; CDR2 reads SYDVKM. CDR3 length equals 15 residues. The sequenced sample was peripheral blood, obtained on day 0 of AZD1222 vaccination. The gene calls are TRBV28 and TRBJ1-2; 7 bases are shared with TRBD1. This clonotype was obtained from an adult in good health. The CDR3 reads CASSLGQGVYYGYTF. Written as DNA, the CDR3 is TGTGCCAGCAGTTTAGGTCAGGGGGTCTACTATGGCTACACCTTC.